The present entry profiles one T cell receptor (beta chain) with its context. This sample was taken from a study of cytomegalovirus exposure and HLA in healthy donors. 13 Jbeta primers and 60 Vbeta primers were used for the PCR. Sequenced by immunoSEQ multiplex PCR; TCRdb stores in-frame clones only, minus some. The table has over 95,000 clones, 74% seen once. The V gene lost 0 bases and the J gene lost 1 base, with 7 bases spanning the gap. CDR1 is SGDLS and CDR2 is YYNGEE in the germline V gene. The CDR3 is 14 residues long. The source of this sequence is a human donor in good health. The material sequenced was PBMCs. The chain recombines TRBV9 with TRBJ2-5; D not certain. Written as DNA, the CDR3 is TGTGCCAGCAGCGTAGGGGCAATCCAAGAGACCCAGTACTTC. Amino acid sequence: CASSVGAIQETQYF. Full variable domain (rest looked up from reference TRBV9 and TRBJ2-5): DSGVTQTPKHLITATGQRVTLRCSPRSGDLSVYWYQQSLDQGLQFLIQYYNGEERAKGNILERFSAQQFPDLHSELNLSSLELGDSALYFCASSVGAIQETQYFGPGTRLLVL.